These T cell receptor beta chains were read from a single sample in a study of T-cell reconstitution after alpha-beta-depleted transplantation in children. TCRdb independently ran MiXCR on the PCR reads; one entry per CDR3 protein. The sample records roughly 610,000 distinct CDR3 sequences, over 9.5% being singletons. The sequenced sample was PBMCs from the stem cell graft donor, obtained from the stem cell graft. Source of these receptors: a human donor who donated a stem cell graft to a child with acute myeloid leukemia. Both conserved end residues are part of each CDR3. D genes are given only for firm matches. Rows give clone size only sometimes, using once, few, many, or a class for an expanded clone.

size	D	V	length	J	CDR3	DNA
few	-	TRBV7-3	16	TRBJ2-6	CASSFKGGSGANVLTF	TGTGCCAGCAGCTTTAAGGGGGGGTCTGGGGCCAACGTCCTGACTTTC
-	TRBD2	TRBV4-3	17	TRBJ2-2	CASSQGDRGGYTGELFF	TGCGCCAGCAGCCAGGGGGATCGGGGAGGGTACACCGGGGAGCTGTTTTTT
-	-	TRBV6-5	12	TRBJ2-3	CASSRDADTQYF	TGTGCCAGCAGCCGGGACGCAGATACGCAGTATTTT
many	-	TRBV9	15	TRBJ1-3	CASSSRGEGRNTIYF	TGTGCCAGCAGCTCCCGGGGGGAGGGCCGAAACACCATATATTTT
few	-	TRBV7-9	14	TRBJ2-7	CASSYDRTHYEQYF	TGTGCCAGCAGCTACGACAGAACGCACTACGAGCAGTACTTC
few	-	TRBV12-5	15	TRBJ2-1	CASGLGGLSYNEQFF	TGTGCTAGTGGTTTGGGGGGTCTGTCCTACAATGAGCAGTTCTTC
-	-	TRBV30	11	TRBJ1-1	CAWSVGSGAFF	TGTGCCTGGAGTGTTGGGTCCGGGGCTTTCTTT
-	-	TRBV27	15	TRBJ1-5	CASRHDPGAYQPQHF	TGTGCCAGCAGGCACGATCCGGGAGCCTATCAGCCCCAGCATTTT
many	-	TRBV15	14	TRBJ2-7	CATSLRSGAYEQYF	TGTGCCACCAGCTTAAGGTCAGGGGCCTACGAGCAGTACTTC
-	-	TRBV30	16	TRBJ2-2	CAWSAILSGNTGELFF	TGTGCCTGGAGTGCTATACTCAGCGGGAACACCGGGGAGCTGTTTTTT
few	-	TRBV18	15	TRBJ2-4	CASSPPGRSKNIQYF	TGTGCCAGCTCACCGCCCGGACGTTCCAAAAACATTCAGTACTTC
many	TRBD2	TRBV5-1	15	TRBJ2-5	CASSLVAGVAETQYF	TGCGCCAGCAGCTTGGTAGCGGGAGTGGCAGAGACCCAGTACTTC
many	-	TRBV24-1	14	TRBJ2-1	CATRRGDGYNEQFF	TGTGCCACCAGGCGAGGGGACGGGTACAATGAGCAGTTCTTC
-	TRBD1	TRBV10-3	14	TRBJ1-5	CATGTAYSNQPQHF	TGTGCCACTGGGACAGCTTATAGCAATCAGCCCCAGCATTTT
many	TRBD1	TRBV4-3	20	TRBJ2-2	CASSQDFAGGLFANTGELFF	TGCGCCAGCAGCCAAGATTTTGCAGGGGGCCTTTTCGCGAACACCGGGGAGCTGTTTTTT
many	-	TRBV18	12	TRBJ2-1	CASSPLRNEQFF	TGTGCCAGCTCACCTCTGAGAAATGAGCAGTTCTTC
-	TRBD1	TRBV28	15	TRBJ2-1	CASSSGQGGRPEQFF	TGTGCCAGCAGTTCCGGACAGGGAGGAAGGCCTGAGCAGTTCTTC
many	-	TRBV20-1	15	TRBJ2-5	CSARDSKGRLETQYF	TGCAGTGCTAGAGATAGTAAGGGTCGTTTAGAGACCCAGTACTTC
-	-	TRBV2	16	TRBJ2-3	CASSEGRAPQGDTQYF	TGTGCCAGCAGTGAAGGGCGGGCCCCCCAAGGAGATACGCAGTATTTT
few	-	TRBV20-1	14	TRBJ2-3	CSARTNSGIDTQYF	TGCAGTGCTAGGACTAATAGCGGTATAGATACGCAGTATTTT
few	TRBD1	TRBV5-6	15	TRBJ1-3	CASSGGQGQRDTIYF	TGTGCCAGCAGCGGTGGACAGGGCCAGCGGGACACCATATATTTT
few	-	TRBV28	21	TRBJ2-3	CASSPFGLGGAQGIRSDTQYF	TGTGCCAGCAGCCCTTTTGGATTGGGCGGGGCACAGGGCATTAGGTCGGATACGCAGTATTTT
few	TRBD1	TRBV27	15	TRBJ1-2	CASKTGTGTNYGYTF	TGTGCCAGCAAAACCGGGACAGGCACCAACTATGGCTACACCTTC
many	-	TRBV20-1	14	TRBJ2-1	CSAPSWGNYNEQFF	TGCAGTGCCCCCTCTTGGGGGAACTACAATGAGCAGTTCTTC
many	TRBD1	TRBV12-3/TRBV12-4	16	TRBJ2-2	CASSLDRGVLIGELFF	TGTGCCAGCAGCTTGGACAGGGGAGTTCTGATCGGGGAGCTGTTTTTT
few	-	TRBV5-1	15	TRBJ2-4	CASSPGAVAKNIQYF	TGCGCCAGCAGCCCTGGGGCGGTGGCCAAAAACATTCAGTACTTC
-	-	TRBV6-2/TRBV6-3	17	TRBJ2-2	CASSYSFGGVNTGELFF	TGTGCCAGCAGTTACTCCTTCGGGGGCGTGAACACCGGGGAGCTGTTTTTT
many	-	TRBV7-2	15	TRBJ2-7	CASSLDEARWYEQYF	TGTGCCAGCAGCTTAGACGAGGCCAGGTGGTACGAGCAGTACTTC
-	-	TRBV30	11	TRBJ2-1	CAWTPVGEQFF	TGTGCCTGGACACCTGTTGGTGAGCAGTTCTTC
few	TRBD2	TRBV4-2	15	TRBJ2-1	CASSPTSAAYNEQFF	TGTGCCAGCAGCCCAACTAGCGCAGCCTACAATGAGCAGTTCTTC
few	-	TRBV5-1	15	TRBJ2-3	CASSVRQSNTDTQYF	TGCGCCAGCAGCGTCAGACAGAGTAACACAGATACGCAGTATTTT
-	-	TRBV5-1	14	TRBJ2-6	CASSLYTGANVLTF	TGCGCCAGCAGCTTGTATACCGGGGCCAACGTCCTGACTTTC
-	-	TRBV4-2	15	TRBJ1-2	CASGLPGGEDYGYTF	TGTGCCAGCGGCCTCCCGGGGGGTGAAGACTATGGCTACACCTTC
many	-	TRBV30	12	TRBJ2-3	CAWSVVEDTQYF	TGTGCCTGGAGTGTCGTGGAAGATACGCAGTATTTT
many	-	TRBV15	17	TRBJ1-3	CATSRDPGLSSGNTIYF	TGTGCCACCAGCAGAGATCCAGGGTTGAGCTCTGGAAACACCATATATTTT